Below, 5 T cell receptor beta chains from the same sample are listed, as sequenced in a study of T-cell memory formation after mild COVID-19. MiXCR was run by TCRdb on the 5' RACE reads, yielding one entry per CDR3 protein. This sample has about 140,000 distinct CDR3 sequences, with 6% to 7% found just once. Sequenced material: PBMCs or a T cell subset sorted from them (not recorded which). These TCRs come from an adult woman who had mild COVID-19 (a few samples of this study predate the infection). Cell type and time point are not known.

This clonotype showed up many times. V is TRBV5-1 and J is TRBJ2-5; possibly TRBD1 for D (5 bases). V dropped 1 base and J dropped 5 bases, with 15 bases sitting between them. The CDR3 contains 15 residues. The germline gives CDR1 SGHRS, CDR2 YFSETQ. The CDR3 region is CASSLNDRRYETQYF. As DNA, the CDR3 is TGCGCCAGCAGCTTGAATGACAGAAGATATGAGACCCAGTACTTC.

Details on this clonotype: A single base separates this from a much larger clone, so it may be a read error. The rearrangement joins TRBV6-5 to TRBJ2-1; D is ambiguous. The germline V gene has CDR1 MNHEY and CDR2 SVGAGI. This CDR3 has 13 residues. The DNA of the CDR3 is TGTGCCAGCAATACAGCCGGTGGCAATGATCAGTTCTTC. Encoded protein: CASNTAGGNDQFF.

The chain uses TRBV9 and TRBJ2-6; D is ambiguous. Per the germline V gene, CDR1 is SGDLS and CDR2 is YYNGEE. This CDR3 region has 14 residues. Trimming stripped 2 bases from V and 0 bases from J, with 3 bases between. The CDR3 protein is CASSVPSGANVLTF. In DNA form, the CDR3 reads TGTGCCAGCAGCGTCCCCTCTGGGGCCAACGTCCTGACTTTC. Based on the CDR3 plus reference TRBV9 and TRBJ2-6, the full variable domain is DSGVTQTPKHLITATGQRVTLRCSPRSGDLSVYWYQQSLDQGLQFLIQYYNGEERAKGNILERFSAQQFPDLHSELNLSSLELGDSALYFCASSVPSGANVLTFGAGSRLTVL.

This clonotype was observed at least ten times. Here the CDR3 DNA reads TGTGCCAGCAGTTTGGGGGAGCACCAGCCCCAGCATTTT. Protein sequence: CASSLGEHQPQHF. The rearrangement joins TRBV12-3 or TRBV12-4 to TRBJ1-5; D is perhaps TRBD1 (5 bases). With 3 bases removed from V and 7 bases from J, the gap between germline ends came to 10 bases. This CDR3 region has 13 residues.

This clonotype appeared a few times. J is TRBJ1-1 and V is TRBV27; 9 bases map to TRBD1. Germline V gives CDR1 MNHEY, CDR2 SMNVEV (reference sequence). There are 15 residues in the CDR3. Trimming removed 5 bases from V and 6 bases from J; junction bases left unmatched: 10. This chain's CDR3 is CASSTRPGQGAEAFF. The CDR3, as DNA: TGTGCCAGCAGTACGAGACCGGGACAGGGCGCTGAAGCTTTCTTT.